This entry lists 17 T cell receptor beta chains sequenced from one sample in a study of T cells in women clearing cervical HPV infection. Data came from immunoSEQ multiplex PCR; TCRdb stores just in-frame clones and leaves some out. The listing records roughly 20,000 clones. The sequenced sample consisted of blood buffy coat. These receptors all stem from a woman aged 18 to 75 with a cervical HPV16 infection that either progressed to CIN3+ or cleared (not recorded which).

A remark on this clone: The CDR3 end is not reached by the read, which stops 3 residues before it; the germline J gene fills it in. This chain connects TRBV20-1 to TRBJ2-7; no firm D call. The germline V gene has CDR1 DFQATT and CDR2 SNEGSKA (reference sequence). Trimming stripped 3 bases from V and 2 bases from J, with 8 bases between. The CDR3 extends over 12 amino acids. CDR3 bases read: TGCAGTGCTAGTGGCCGAGCCTACGAG. Translated, it gives CSASGRAYE. The entire CDR3 reads CSASGRAYEQYF.

Comments on this clone: The read terminates 3 residues before the CDR3 end, so the remaining end is supplied by the germline J gene. The chain combines TRBV28 with TRBJ2-2; D not resolved. In germline, CDR1 is MDHEN, CDR2 SYDVKM. The CDR3 has 14 residues. The ends were cut back, 2 bases at V and 3 bases at J, with 7 bases in the middle. The sequenced CDR3 bases are TGTGCCAGCAGTTTACCCGGTTACACCGGGGAG. This sequence encodes CASSLPGYTGE. The complete CDR3 reads CASSLPGYTGELFF.

Of note for this clone: The read ends 3 residues shy of where the CDR3 ends; the end is completed using the germline J gene. The rearrangement joins TRBV28 to TRBJ1-4; 8 bases match TRBD1. The CDR3 loop spans 18 amino acids. Germline CDR1 is MDHEN and CDR2 is SYDVKM. The J segment lost 5 bases and the V segment lost 2 bases, leaving 13 bases of the junction unmatched. The chain's CDR3 is CASSLLWVRDRRNEKLFF. CDR3 DNA, as far as it was read: TGTGCCAGCAGTTTACTCTGGGTGAGGGACAGGAGGAATGAAAAA.

Remarks on this clone: The DNA ends 3 residues before the CDR3 does, and the rest of the CDR3 is filled in from the germline J gene. The chain links TRBV12-3 or TRBV12-4 to TRBJ2-5; 10 nucleotides match TRBD2. V was clipped by 6 bases and J by 4 bases; unmatched bases: 2. This CDR3 has 13 residues. The DNA read from the CDR3 is TGTGCCAGCAGGGTAGCGGGGGGAGAGACC. It yields the protein CASRVAGGET. The entire CDR3 protein reads CASRVAGGETQYF.

Details on this clone: The read finishes 3 residues shy of the CDR3 end, and the germline J gene is used to complete it. The V and J genes are TRBV30 and TRBJ1-1, with 7 bases that match TRBD1. The V gene's germline CDR1 is GTSNPN and CDR2 SVGIG (reference sequence). CDR3 length: 14 residues. V was pared by 4 bases and J by 4 bases, with 9 bases of the junction left unmatched. CDR3 amino acids: CAWTRQGWGTEAFF. The covered CDR3 bases are TGTGCCTGGACCCGACAGGGCTGGGGCACTGAA.

As for this clone: The sequence runs out 3 residues before the end of the CDR3; the remainder is reconstructed from the germline J gene. J is TRBJ2-3 and V is TRBV11-2; no clear D gene. The CDR3 sequence is 14 residues long. Germline lookup yields CDR1 SGHAT and CDR2 FQNNGV. Trimming took 1 base from V and 0 from J, leaving 5 bases between them. CDR3 in amino acids: CASSLVGSTDTQYF. The sequenced CDR3 bases are TGTGCCAGCAGCTTAGTGGGCAGCACAGATACG.

As for this clone: The read terminates 3 residues before the CDR3 end, so the remaining end is supplied by the germline J gene. The chain uses TRBV10-3 and TRBJ2-7; 12 bases agree with TRBD1. The CDR3 totals 16 residues. Trimming removed 8 bases from V and 6 bases from J; junction bases left unmatched: 14. Per the germline V gene, CDR1 is ENHRY and CDR2 is SYGVKD. CDR3 DNA (partial): TGTGCCATCGGTAAATCGGGACAGGGGGCGGTTGGCGAG. Amino acid sequence: CAIGKSGQGAVGE. The full CDR3 reads CAIGKSGQGAVGEQYF.

Regarding this clone: The read stops 3 residues short of the end of the CDR3; the missing end is completed from the germline J gene. The V call is TRBV5-1, the J call TRBJ2-2; TRBD2 agrees at 9 bases. The CDR3 sequence is 17 residues long. Germline V lookup: CDR1 SGHRS, CDR2 YFSETQ. V was clipped by 1 base and J by 2 bases; unmatched bases: 6. Partial CDR3 DNA: TGCGCCAGCAGCTTGTTGCCTAGCGGGACAAACACCGGGGAG. Protein: CASSLLPSGTNTGE. The entire CDR3 reads CASSLLPSGTNTGELFF.

For this clone: The CDR3 goes on 3 residues after the read ends, and that part is filled in from the germline J gene. V usage is TRBV6-2 or TRBV6-3 and J usage is TRBJ2-3; maybe TRBD2 (6 bases). The CDR3 loop spans 13 amino acids. V shed 8 bases and J shed 2 bases, with 11 bases lying between them. Germline CDR1 and CDR2: MNHEY and SVGEGT. CDR3 loop: CASQLAATDTQYF. The covered CDR3 bases are TGTGCCAGCCAACTAGCCGCCACAGATACG.

As concerns this clone: The CDR3 end is not reached by the read, which stops 3 residues before it; the germline J gene fills it in. This sequence joins TRBV19 and TRBJ1-1; TRBD1 agrees at 9 bases. The germline V gene encodes CDR1 LNHDA and CDR2 SQIVND (reference sequence). This CDR3 region has 19 residues. Trimming removed 7 bases from V and 4 bases from J; junction bases left unmatched: 22. CDR3 bases read: TGTGCCAGTACCATGAGGGGGGGGGACAGGGTCCCATGTGGCACTGAA. It is translated as CASTMRGGDRVPCGTE. The CDR3, in full, reads CASTMRGGDRVPCGTEAFF.

Judged by frequency, this clone is medium-sized. The read terminates 3 residues before the CDR3 end, so the remaining end is supplied by the germline J gene. V gene TRBV18 combines with J gene TRBJ2-7; maybe TRBD2 (6 bases). CDR1 is KGHSH, CDR2 LQKENI, per germline. V lost 0 bases and J lost 2, with 14 bases in between. The CDR3 runs 16 residues. The covered CDR3 bases are TGTGCCAGCTCACCACCGACGGGCGGGGCTCCCTACGAG. This translates into CASSPPTGGAPYE. Given in full, the CDR3 is CASSPPTGGAPYEQYF.

Regarding this clone: With the read ending 3 residues before the CDR3 end, the germline J gene is used to fill in that end. V usage is TRBV6-1 and J usage is TRBJ2-1; D is possibly TRBD2 (6 bases). The CDR3 has 15 residues. Looked up from germline, CDR1 is MNHNS and CDR2 is SASEGT. Trimming removed 2 bases at V and 2 bases at J, with 10 bases between. The CDR3 protein is CASSESTGAYNEQFF. Incomplete CDR3 DNA: TGTGCCAGCAGTGAATCGACGGGGGCCTACAATGAG.

Comments on this clone: The read terminates 3 residues before the CDR3 end, so the remaining end is supplied by the germline J gene. The rearrangement joins TRBV7-9 to TRBJ1-2, with TRBD1 matching 12 bases. Germline loops: CDR1 SEHNR, CDR2 FQNEAQ (reference sequence). The V gene end was trimmed by 8 bases and the J gene end by 7 bases; junction bases not matched to a gene: 11. The CDR3 is made up of 15 amino acids. This CDR3 is CASAVPGQGAGGYTF. The covered CDR3 bases are TGTGCCAGCGCCGTCCCGGGACAGGGGGCGGGTGGC. The full variable domain, completed using reference TRBV7-9 and TRBJ1-2, is DTGVSQNPRHKITKRGQNVTFRCDPISEHNRLYWYRQTLGQGPEFLTYFQNEAQLEKSRLLSDRFSAERPKGSFSTLEIQRTEQGDSAMYLCASAVPGQGAGGYTFGSGTRLTVV.

With respect to this clone: Coverage ceases 3 residues before the CDR3 finishes, and the germline J gene fills in the end. The V call is TRBV11-2, the J call TRBJ2-3; weak D call: TRBD1 (5 bases). From germline, CDR1 is SGHAT and CDR2 FQNNGV. The CDR3 runs to 15 residues. Trimming took off 4 bases at V and 4 bases at J, with 15 bases between the two ends. CDR3 loop: CASSWQGFGSDTQYF. CDR3 DNA (partial): TGTGCCAGCAGCTGGCAGGGATTCGGGTCAGATACG.

Concerning this clone: The read terminates 3 residues before the CDR3 end, so the remaining end is supplied by the germline J gene. V is TRBV19 and J is TRBJ2-1; D call uncertain. CDR1 is LNHDA, CDR2 SQIVND, per germline (reference sequence). This CDR3 spans 17 amino acids. The V gene lost 3 bases and the J gene lost 6 bases, with 21 bases spanning the gap. The part of the CDR3 DNA that was read is TGTGCCAGTAGTATGGCCCCCTTCTCCGTCTCGAGCAATGAG. Its protein is CASSMAPFSVSSNE. The full CDR3 is CASSMAPFSVSSNEQFF.

A note on this clone: The CDR3 end is not reached by the read, which stops 3 residues before it; the germline J gene fills it in. The genes are TRBV10-3 and TRBJ1-3, with no clear D. Germline V gene data show CDR1 as ENHRY and CDR2 as SYGVKD. This CDR3 is built from 16 residues. Trimming shortened V by 1 base and J by 0 bases, and 10 bases separated the two germline ends. Partial CDR3 DNA: TGTGCCATCAGTGAGTGGGCGTATATCTCTGGAAACACC. This sequence encodes CAISEWAYISGNT. In full, the CDR3 is CAISEWAYISGNTIYF.

For this clone: Read coverage stops 3 residues before the CDR3 terminus; the germline J gene supplies the remainder. J is TRBJ1-2 and V is TRBV7-2; D uncertain. Germline V lookup: CDR1 SGHTA, CDR2 FQGNSA. The CDR3 has 13 residues. CDR3 DNA, as far as it was read: TGTGCCAGCAGCTTAGAGGTCTGGTACGAC. Residues: CASSLEVWYD. In full, the CDR3 is CASSLEVWYDYTF.